This T cell receptor beta chain appears in the sequencing data of a study of shared clonotypes between healthy human individuals. On the study more broadly: Three CD4 naive, three CD4 memory, two CD8 naive and one CD8 memory plate were used per donor. The study, taken as a whole, reports: Rarefaction gave evidence that sorted-subset sequencing remained incomplete despite large depth. Memory subsets generally showed smaller estimated richness than naive subsets did.

Every immunoSEQ plate was one replicate of a subset's evenly spread DNA. Using immunoSEQ multiplex PCR, the repertoire was profiled, and TCRdb retains in-frame clones only, with some absent. The repertoire holds around 1.1 million clones, with roughly 80% as singletons. This CDR3 contains 16 residues. The V gene's germline CDR1 is SGHRS and CDR2 YFSETQ. Between the trimmed V and J ends, which lost 4 bases and 1 base, there was a span of 15 bases. With regard to this clone: Its antigen is currently unknown.

This TCR was sampled from a man younger than 35 in good health. Some clones in this sample may be carry-over from other donors' samples. The sequenced sample consisted of memory CD4+ T cells from PBMCs. Described subset: CD45RA-negative fraction. The chain has TRBV5-1 and TRBJ1-3; possibly TRBD1 for D (5 bases). CDR3 in amino acids: CASSRGVFGSGNTIYF. The CDR3 DNA sequence: TGCGCCAGCAGCCGGGGGGTGTTTGGGTCTGGAAACACCATATATTTT.